Listed below are T cell receptor beta chains from one sample, sequenced in a study of OX40 agonist ivuxolimab in advanced cancers. Using immunoSEQ multiplex PCR, the repertoire was profiled, and TCRdb retains in-frame clones only, with some absent. The sample records roughly 70,000 clones, about 86% being singletons. The sample was CD4+ or CD8+ T cells sorted from blood, taken in a trial of the OX40 agonist ivuxolimab. These receptors all stem from an adult with an advanced solid tumor such as melanoma, head and neck, liver or kidney cancer. The CDR3 runs from the conserved cysteine through the conserved F or W. A D gene is named only where the DNA matches it firmly. Clone size is not always given. Where it is, it says once, few, many or a class for expanded clones.

cdr3_nt cdr3_aa v_call d_call clone_size j_call
TGTGCCAGCAGTACTAGCGGGGGGGCCCAGACCGGGGAGCTGTTTTTT CASSTSGGAQTGELFF TRBV2 TRBD2 NA TRBJ2-2
TGTGCCAGCAGCTTGGTACAGGGAGGGGTCCGCACTGAAGCTTTCTTT CASSLVQGGVRTEAFF TRBV7-8 NA NA TRBJ1-1
TGTGCCAGCTCTCCCGGGGCCGGCAATCAGCCCCAGCATTTT CASSPGAGNQPQHF TRBV18 NA NA TRBJ1-5
TGTGCCAGCAGTTACCGCGGAAACACAGATACGCAGTATTTT CASSYRGNTDTQYF TRBV6-5 NA NA TRBJ2-3
TGTGCCAGCAGCAACGACAGATACACTGAAGCTTTCTTT CASSNDRYTEAFF TRBV9 NA NA TRBJ1-1
TGTGCCAGCAGTTTCCCCCGGGGGGGCACAGATACGCAGTATTTT CASSFPRGGTDTQYF TRBV27 TRBD2 once TRBJ2-3
TGTGCCAGCAGCCAAGGGGTACTAGCGGGGCAAGAGACCCAGTACTTC CASSQGVLAGQETQYF TRBV7-3 TRBD2 NA TRBJ2-5
TGTGCCAGCAGCTTAAGTGGTGACACCGGGGAGCTGTTTTTT CASSLSGDTGELFF TRBV7-2 NA NA TRBJ2-2
TGTGCCAGCCAGAGAGAGGGGGTCGCGTCAGCAAATCAGCCCCAGCATTTT CASQREGVASANQPQHF TRBV2 NA NA TRBJ1-5
TGTGCCAGCAGTCCGGAGGACAACCGGGGGACTGAAGCTTTCTTT CASSPEDNRGTEAFF TRBV2 NA once TRBJ1-1
TGTGCCAGCAGACCGGGACAGAACACCGGGGAGCTGTTTTTT CASRPGQNTGELFF TRBV6-5 NA NA TRBJ2-2
TGTGCCAGTAGTATGGGACAGGGGGCGTTCTATGGCTACACCTTC CASSMGQGAFYGYTF TRBV19 TRBD1 NA TRBJ1-2
TGTGCCAGCAGTTTAGGGTGGGGGGAAGAGACCCAGTACTTC CASSLGWGEETQYF TRBV27 NA NA TRBJ2-5
TGTGCCTGGAGTGTACAGGGGAGAAGGGATACGCAGTATTTT CAWSVQGRRDTQYF TRBV30 TRBD1 NA TRBJ2-3
TGTGCCAGCAGCGTAGGTTCGGCGGGAGGGGTTACGCAGTATTTT CASSVGSAGGVTQYF TRBV9 TRBD2 NA TRBJ2-3
TGTGCCAGCAGCTTACAGGGGGTTTCCTACGAGCAGTACTTC CASSLQGVSYEQYF TRBV5-6 TRBD1 NA TRBJ2-7
TGTGCCAGCAGCACCAGGGGGGCGAACACTGAAGCTTTCTTT CASSTRGANTEAFF TRBV7-2 TRBD1 NA TRBJ1-1